This paragraph reports one T cell receptor beta chain. Antigen unknown. The entry originates in a study of cytomegalovirus exposure and HLA in healthy donors. 13 Jbeta primers and 60 Vbeta primers were used for the PCR. Generated by immunoSEQ multiplex PCR, the TCRdb table keeps only in-frame clones and is missing some. This repertoire includes around 44,000 clones. V was trimmed by 5 bases and J by 4 bases, leaving 12 bases between them. The V gene's germline CDR1 is SSHAT and CDR2 FNYEAQ (reference sequence). The CDR3 totals 14 residues. Findings and limits, study-wide: Evidence from a later analysis indicated that most CMV-associated TCR beta chains looked HLA-restricted.

The specimen sequenced was PBMCs. This clonotype was obtained from a male donor in good health and CMV-seropositive. J is TRBJ2-1 and V is TRBV7-7; weak D call: TRBD2 (7 bases). The CDR3 sequence: CASSEGGIYNEQFF. In nucleotides, the CDR3 is TGTGCCAGCAGCGAGGGGGGGATTTACAATGAGCAGTTCTTC.